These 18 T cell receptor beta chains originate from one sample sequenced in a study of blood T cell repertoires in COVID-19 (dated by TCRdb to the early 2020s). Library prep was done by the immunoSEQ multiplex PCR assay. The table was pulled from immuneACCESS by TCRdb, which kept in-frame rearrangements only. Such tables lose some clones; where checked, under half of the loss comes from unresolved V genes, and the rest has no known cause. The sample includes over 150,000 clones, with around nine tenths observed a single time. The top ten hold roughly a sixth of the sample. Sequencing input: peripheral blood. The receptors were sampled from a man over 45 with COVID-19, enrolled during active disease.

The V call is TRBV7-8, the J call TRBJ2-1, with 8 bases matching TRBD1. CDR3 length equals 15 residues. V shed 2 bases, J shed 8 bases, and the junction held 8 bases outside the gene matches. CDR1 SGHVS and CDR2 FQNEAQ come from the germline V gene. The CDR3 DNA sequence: TGTGCCAGCAGCTTATTCGGACAGGGTAGCGATGAGCAGTTCTTC. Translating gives CASSLFGQGSDEQFF.

CDR3 sequence: CASSQSTGKSPLHF. The CDR3 DNA follows: TGCGCCAGCAGTCAATCGACAGGGAAGTCACCCCTCCACTTT. The J gene is TRBJ1-6, the V gene TRBV23-1, with 7 bases aligning to TRBD1. TRBV23-1 is filed as an ORF, its function uncertain. V lost 0 bases and J lost 10; bases outside the gene matches: 3. This CDR3 is built from 14 residues.

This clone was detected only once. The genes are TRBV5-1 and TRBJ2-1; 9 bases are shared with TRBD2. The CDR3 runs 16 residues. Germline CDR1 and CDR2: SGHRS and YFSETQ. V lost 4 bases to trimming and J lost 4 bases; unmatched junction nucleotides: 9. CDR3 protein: CASSKTSGKLYNEQFF. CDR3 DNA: TGCGCCAGCAGCAAGACTAGCGGAAAGCTTTACAATGAGCAGTTCTTC.

The CDR3 loop reads CASTLGQGGTEAFF. Written as DNA, the CDR3 is TGTGCCAGCACCCTGGGACAGGGGGGCACTGAAGCTTTCTTT. This rearrangement joins TRBV2 to TRBJ1-1; TRBD1 agrees at 11 bases. Germline loops: CDR1 SNHLY, CDR2 FYNNEI. The CDR3 length is 14 residues. The V and J ends lost 7 bases and 4 bases, in that order; junction bases with no gene match: 5.

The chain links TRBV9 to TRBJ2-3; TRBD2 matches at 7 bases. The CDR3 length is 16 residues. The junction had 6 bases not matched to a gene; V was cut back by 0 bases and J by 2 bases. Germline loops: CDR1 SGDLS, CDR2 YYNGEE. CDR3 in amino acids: CASSVGWGGDTDTQYF. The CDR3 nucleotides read TGTGCCAGCAGCGTAGGTTGGGGGGGAGACACAGATACGCAGTATTTT.

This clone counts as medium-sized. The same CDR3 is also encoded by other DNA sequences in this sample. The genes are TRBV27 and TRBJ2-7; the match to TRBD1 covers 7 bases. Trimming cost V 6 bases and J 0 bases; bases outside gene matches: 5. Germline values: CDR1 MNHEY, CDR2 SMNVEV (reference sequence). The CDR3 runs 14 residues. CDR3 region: CASSGQASSYEQYF. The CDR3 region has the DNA TGTGCCAGCAGCGGACAGGCAAGCTCCTACGAGCAGTACTTC.

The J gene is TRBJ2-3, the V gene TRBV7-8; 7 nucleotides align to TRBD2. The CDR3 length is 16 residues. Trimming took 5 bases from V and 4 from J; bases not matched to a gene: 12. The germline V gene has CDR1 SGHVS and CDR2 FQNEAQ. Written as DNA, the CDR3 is TGTGCCAGCAGCCCTAGGGTGGCGGGGGAGGCAGATACGCAGTATTTT. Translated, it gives CASSPRVAGEADTQYF. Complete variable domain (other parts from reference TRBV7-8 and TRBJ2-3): GAGVSQSPRYKVAKRGQDVALRCDPISGHVSLFWYQQALGQGPEFLTYFQNEAQLDKSGLPSDRFFAERPEGSVSTLKIQRTQQEDSAVYLCASSPRVAGEADTQYFGPGTRLTVL.

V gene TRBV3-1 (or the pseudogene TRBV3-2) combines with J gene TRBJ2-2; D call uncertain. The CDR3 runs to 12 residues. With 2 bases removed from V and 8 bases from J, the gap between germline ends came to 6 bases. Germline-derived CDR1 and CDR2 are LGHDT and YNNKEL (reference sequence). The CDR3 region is CASSQREGELFF. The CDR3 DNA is TGTGCCAGCAGCCAAAGAGAGGGGGAGCTGTTTTTT.

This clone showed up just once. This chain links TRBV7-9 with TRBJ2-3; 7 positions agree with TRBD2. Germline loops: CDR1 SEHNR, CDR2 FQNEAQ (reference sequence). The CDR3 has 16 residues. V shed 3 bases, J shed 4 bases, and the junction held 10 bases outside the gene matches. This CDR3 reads CASSFRVAGVSDTQYF. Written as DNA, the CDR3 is TGTGCCAGCAGCTTCCGGGTGGCGGGAGTGTCAGATACGCAGTATTTT.

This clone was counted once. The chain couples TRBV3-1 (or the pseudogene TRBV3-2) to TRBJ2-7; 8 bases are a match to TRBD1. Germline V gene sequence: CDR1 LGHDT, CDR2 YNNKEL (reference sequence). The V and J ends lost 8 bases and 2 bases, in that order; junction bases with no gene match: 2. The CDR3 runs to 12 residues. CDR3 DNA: TGTGCCAGCGGACAGGGAACCTACGAGCAGTACTTC. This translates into CASGQGTYEQYF.

The CDR3: CASSKEGVSGELFF. CDR3 nucleotides: TGTGCCAGCAGCAAAGAGGGGGTGTCCGGGGAGCTGTTTTTT. The gene calls are TRBV21-1 and TRBJ2-2; the D call of TRBD1 is as the table states it, not checked on the DNA. TRBV21-1 is given as a pseudogene. The CDR3 has 14 residues.

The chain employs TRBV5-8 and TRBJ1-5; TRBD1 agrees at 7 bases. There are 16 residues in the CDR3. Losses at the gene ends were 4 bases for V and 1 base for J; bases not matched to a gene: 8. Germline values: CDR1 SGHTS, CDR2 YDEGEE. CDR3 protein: CASSTRQGVSNQPQHF. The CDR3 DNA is TGTGCCAGCAGCACACGACAGGGTGTGAGCAATCAGCCCCAGCATTTT.

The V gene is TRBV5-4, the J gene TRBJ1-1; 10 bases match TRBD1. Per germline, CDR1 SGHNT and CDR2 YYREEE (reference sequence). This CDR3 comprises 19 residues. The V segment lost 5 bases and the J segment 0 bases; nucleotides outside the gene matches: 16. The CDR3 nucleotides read TGTGCCAGCAGACGTTGGGGGACAGGGGTCAGGCCCATGAACACTGAAGCTTTCTTT. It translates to CASRRWGTGVRPMNTEAFF.

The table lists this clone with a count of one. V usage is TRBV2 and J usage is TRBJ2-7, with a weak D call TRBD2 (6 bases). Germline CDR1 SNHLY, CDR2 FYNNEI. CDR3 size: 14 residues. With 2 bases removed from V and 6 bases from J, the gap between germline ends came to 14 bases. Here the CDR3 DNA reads TGTGCCAGCAGTGAAACTAGCAGAGGCGCCGAGCAGTACTTC. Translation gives CASSETSRGAEQYF.

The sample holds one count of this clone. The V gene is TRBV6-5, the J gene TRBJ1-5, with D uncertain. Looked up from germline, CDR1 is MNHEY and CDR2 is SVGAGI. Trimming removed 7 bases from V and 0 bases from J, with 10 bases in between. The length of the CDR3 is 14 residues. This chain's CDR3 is CASKKDNSNQPQHF. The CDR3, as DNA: TGTGCCAGCAAAAAAGACAATAGCAATCAGCCCCAGCATTTT.

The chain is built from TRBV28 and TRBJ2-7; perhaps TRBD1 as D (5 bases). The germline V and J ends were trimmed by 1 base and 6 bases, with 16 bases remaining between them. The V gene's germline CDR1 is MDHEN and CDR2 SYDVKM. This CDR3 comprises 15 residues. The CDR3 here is CASSLFGQGSREQYF. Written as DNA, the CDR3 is TGTGCCAGCAGTTTATTCGGGCAGGGTTCCCGCGAGCAGTACTTC. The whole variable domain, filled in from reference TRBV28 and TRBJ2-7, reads DVKVTQSSRYLVKRTGEKVFLECVQDMDHENMFWYRQDPGLGLRLIYFSYDVKMKEKGDIPEGYSVSREKKERFSLILESASTNQTSMYLCASSLFGQGSREQYFGPGTRLTVT.

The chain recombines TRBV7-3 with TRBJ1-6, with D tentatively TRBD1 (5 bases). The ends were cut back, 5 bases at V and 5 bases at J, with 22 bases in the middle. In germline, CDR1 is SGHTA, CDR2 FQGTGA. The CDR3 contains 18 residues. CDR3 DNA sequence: TGTGCCAGCAGCCCGAAAGGGAGGGGCTCCGCAGATAATTCACCCCTCCACTTT. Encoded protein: CASSPKGRGSADNSPLHF.

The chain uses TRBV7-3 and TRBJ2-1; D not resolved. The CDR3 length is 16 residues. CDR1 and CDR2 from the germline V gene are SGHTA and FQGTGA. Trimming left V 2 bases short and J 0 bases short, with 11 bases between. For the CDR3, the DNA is TGTGCCAGCAGCTTAGGGCTAACCAGCTCCTACAATGAGCAGTTCTTC. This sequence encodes CASSLGLTSSYNEQFF.